Detailed here is one TCR beta chain. The sample belongs to a study of blood T cell repertoires in COVID-19. J lost 0 bases, V lost 6 bases, and 5 bases had no gene match. CDR1 is SGHTS, CDR2 YDEGEE, per germline. This CDR3 is built from 16 residues. Clones were sequenced by immunoSEQ multiplex PCR, and TCRdb holds only the in-frame ones, with some missing. The sample records fewer than 90,000 clones, roughly 87% being singletons. This chain links TRBV5-8 with TRBJ1-6; 8 bases agree with TRBD1. Sequenced: peripheral blood. This TCR derives from a male donor with acute or convalescent COVID-19. The CDR3 nucleotides read TGTGCCAGCACCCTCGACAGGGGCTCCTATAATTCACCCCTCCACTTT. It translates to CASTLDRGSYNSPLHF.